This T cell receptor beta chain is from a study of chemoradiotherapy in HPV16-positive cancers. Profiling relied on immunoSEQ multiplex PCR, and the TCRdb table lists in-frame clones only, not all of them. The sample records 12,000 or so clones, around 78% being singletons. This CDR3 has 14 amino acids. Germline lookup yields CDR1 LNHDA and CDR2 SQIVND (reference sequence). The J segment lost 4 bases and the V segment lost 8 bases, leaving 10 bases of the junction unmatched. Repeated repertoire sampling spanned the course of chemoradiotherapy. The sequence was collected from a human donor with HPV-associated anogenital cancer. V usage is TRBV19 and J usage is TRBJ2-5, with 7 bases lining up with TRBD2. This material was acquired from a patient who underwent chemoradiotherapy. CDR3 bases: TGTGCCAGTCGACCTGGGGACTACCGAGAGACCCAGTACTTC. Protein product: CASRPGDYRETQYF.